The T cell receptor (beta chain) described here comes from a study of blood T cell repertoires in COVID-19. For the study at large: The United States, Italy and Spain supplied acute and convalescent COVID-19 samples. The cDNA or gDNA used as material had been derived from T cells, B-cell-depleted T cells, or PBMCs.

Original data processing: By means of reference gene primer amplification, nucleated cell counts were estimated. Data came from immunoSEQ multiplex PCR; TCRdb stores just in-frame clones and leaves some out. V and J calls and clone size come straight from that table; D and trimming were deduced from the DNA. The sample records roughly 200,000 clones, roughly nine tenths being singletons. The sequence was obtained from a man aged 40-49 years with acute or convalescent COVID-19. Source material: peripheral blood.

Here the CDR3 reads CASGLAGGPVYEQYF. The DNA for the CDR3 is TGTGCCAGCGGACTAGCGGGGGGGCCTGTATACGAGCAGTACTTC. The V gene is TRBV19, the J gene TRBJ2-7; 15 bases fit TRBD2. The CDR3 is 15 amino acids. The germline gives CDR1 LNHDA, CDR2 SQIVND (reference sequence). V was pared by 9 bases and J by 4 bases, with 7 bases of the junction left unmatched.